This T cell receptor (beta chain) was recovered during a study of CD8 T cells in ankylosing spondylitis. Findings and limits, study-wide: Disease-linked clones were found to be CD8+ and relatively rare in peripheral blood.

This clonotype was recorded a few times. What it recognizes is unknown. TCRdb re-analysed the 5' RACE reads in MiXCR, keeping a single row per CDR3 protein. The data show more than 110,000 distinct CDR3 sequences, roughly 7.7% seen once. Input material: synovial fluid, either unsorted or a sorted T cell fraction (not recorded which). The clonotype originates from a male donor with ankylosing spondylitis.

The CDR3 sequence is CAINAPGQGVDEQYF. CDR3 coding DNA: TGTGCCATCAACGCCCCGGGACAGGGGGTGGACGAGCAGTACTTC. This chain uses TRBV10-3 with TRBJ2-7; TRBD1 matches 11 bases. This CDR3 spans 15 amino acids. The germline V gene has CDR1 ENHRY and CDR2 SYGVKD. V lost 7 bases to trimming and J lost 5 bases; unmatched junction nucleotides: 10.